This TCR beta chain was recorded in a study of blood T cell repertoires in COVID-19 (dated by TCRdb to about 2020). Study-wide context: The collaborator samples originated in the United States, Italy and Spain and spanned the acute and convalescent phases of COVID-19. Subjects who had been exposed to COVID-19, were actively infected with it, or had recovered from it provided the deeply sampled blood TCRbeta repertoires that made up the dataset. The prospective study material was composed of cDNA or gDNA derived from T cells, B-cell-depleted T cells, or PBMCs. Where available, HLA class I and class II types were obtained from metadata supplied by the sample provider rather than from assay-based typing. Samples came from the ongoing ImmuneRACE study (first 160 participants) plus 1,254 subjects from 6 global collaborators. A freely available public database, intended as a resource for researchers studying the immune response to SARS-CoV-2, is where the repertoires were released. Nearly every sample came with metadata listing a de-identified subject ID, COVID-19 status, age in years and sex. On the study overall, not on this receptor specifically: Clinical and demographic metadata were provided uncurated, with the amount varying by source and participant.

As regards this clone: There is no known antigen for this receptor. Per-base quality was not reported, and no clone a single base away is much larger than it.

From the cysteine through the phenylalanine, the CDR3 covers 14 amino acids. Just the 42-base CDR3 DNA is kept, in frame starting at base 1. V and J are truncated by 2 bases and 6 bases respectively, leaving an intervening sequence of 11 bases. As encoded in the germline V gene (reference sequence), CDR1 is LGHDT while CDR2 is YNNKEL. Collaborating institutions collected whole blood in K2EDTA tubes following their own protocols. For TCRbeta analysis, collaborator samples were shipped as frozen whole blood, as isolated PBMCs, or as DNA extracted from either sample type. TCRbeta CDR3 regions were amplified from genomic DNA by means of the immunoSEQ Assay, a bias-controlled multiplex PCR. In the source study's methods: Nucleated cell counts per sample were estimated from amplification of reference gene primers within the assay. To quantify the absolute abundance of each unique TCRbeta CDR3 rearrangement, sequence reads were collapsed and filtered. For each sample, productive Simpson clonality was calculated by taking the square root of Simpson's diversity index across productive rearrangements. TCRdb carries this immuneACCESS record with in-frame sequences only. Its versions omit some clonotypes, under half of them owing to an unresolved V gene in the studies checked, with the rest unexplained. V and J calls and clone size are as listed in that table; D and trimming were resolved from the DNA. Present in this sample are some 150,000 clones, more than 70% of which were seen just once. The leading ten clones occupy approximately 8% of the sample.

The receptor was derived from a woman in her sixties or seventies with acute or convalescent COVID-19. The V and J segments used are TRBV3-1 (or the pseudogene TRBV3-2) and TRBJ2-1; perhaps TRBD2 is the D gene, with 6 bases matching. What was sequenced was peripheral blood. The bases read TGTGCCAGCAGCCAATGGCGGGGACTCAATGAGCAGTTCTTC. This yields the protein CASSQWRGLNEQFF.